Shown below are 6 T cell receptor beta chains from a single sample sequenced in a study of blood T cell repertoires in COVID-19. Measured with immunoSEQ multiplex PCR; TCRdb has only the in-frame clones, and not every one. The sample lists about 99,000 clones; roughly 87% were seen once. Material for sequencing was peripheral blood. These receptors were obtained from a human donor in a cohort sampled during active COVID-19.

V is TRBV7-9 and J is TRBJ1-2, with TRBD1 matching 7 bases. CDR3 length: 15 residues. V dropped 6 bases and J dropped 1; count of bases not matched to a gene: 8. CDR1 and CDR2 from the germline V gene are SEHNR and FQNEAQ (reference sequence). CDR3 amino acids: CASSRDRAVNYGYTF. CDR3 DNA: TGTGCCAGCAGTCGGGACAGAGCAGTTAACTATGGCTACACCTTC.

The chain joins TRBV4-1 to TRBJ2-3; TRBD2 matches 11 bases. The germline V gene encodes CDR1 MGHRA and CDR2 YSYEKL. The CDR3 runs to 17 residues. Trimming removed 1 base from V and 0 bases from J; junction bases left unmatched: 3. This chain's CDR3 is CASSQGGLAGSTDTQYF. The CDR3 bases are TGCGCCAGCAGCCAAGGAGGACTAGCGGGCAGCACAGATACGCAGTATTTT.

V gene TRBV7-6 combines with J gene TRBJ1-5, with a weak D call TRBD1 (5 bases). Germline V lookup: CDR1 SGHVS, CDR2 FNYEAQ. The CDR3 is made up of 13 amino acids. The V and J ends lost 5 bases and 6 bases respectively, with 11 bases between them. Here the CDR3 reads CASSRGRGQPQHF. In nucleotides, the CDR3 is TGTGCCAGCAGCCGCGGGAGGGGTCAGCCCCAGCATTTT.

This sequence joins TRBV2 and TRBJ1-1; no reliable D call. CDR3 length: 14 residues. The V end was cut by 4 bases, the J end by 1 base, with 10 bases between. CDR1 and CDR2 from the germline V gene are SNHLY and FYNNEI. The CDR3 spells CASSAVFRNTEAFF. The CDR3 DNA sequence: TGTGCCAGCAGTGCCGTTTTCAGGAACACTGAAGCTTTCTTT. Filled out from reference TRBV2 and TRBJ1-1, the complete variable domain reads EPEVTQTPSHQVTQMGQEVILRCVPISNHLYFYWYRQILGQKVEFLVSFYNNEISEKSEIFDDQFSVERPDGSNFTLKIRSTKLEDSAMYFCASSAVFRNTEAFFGQGTRLTVV.

The V gene is TRBV29-1, the J gene TRBJ2-7; 7 nucleotides line up with TRBD1. J was trimmed by 0 bases and V by 6 bases; bases with no gene match: 5. This CDR3 has 13 amino acids. CDR1 and CDR2 (germline): SQVTM, ANQGSEA. Here the CDR3 reads CSVGDSSSYEQYF. For the CDR3, the DNA is TGCAGCGTCGGGGACAGTAGCTCCTACGAGCAGTACTTC.

The chain carries TRBV30 and TRBJ1-1; D uncertain. Deletions cut 3 bases from V and 11 bases from J, with 16 bases between. In germline, CDR1 is GTSNPN, CDR2 SVGIG (reference sequence). The CDR3 runs 12 residues. CDR3 nucleotide sequence: TGTGCCTGGAGATTGGTCCCCGGGGAGGCTTTCTTT. Its protein product is CAWRLVPGEAFF. The complete variable domain, with remaining parts taken from reference TRBV30 and TRBJ1-1, reads SQTIHQWPATLVQPVGSPLSLECTVEGTSNPNLYWYRQAAGRGLQLLFYSVGIGQISSEVPQNLSASRPQDRQFILSSKKLLLSDSGFYLCAWRLVPGEAFFGQGTRLTVV.